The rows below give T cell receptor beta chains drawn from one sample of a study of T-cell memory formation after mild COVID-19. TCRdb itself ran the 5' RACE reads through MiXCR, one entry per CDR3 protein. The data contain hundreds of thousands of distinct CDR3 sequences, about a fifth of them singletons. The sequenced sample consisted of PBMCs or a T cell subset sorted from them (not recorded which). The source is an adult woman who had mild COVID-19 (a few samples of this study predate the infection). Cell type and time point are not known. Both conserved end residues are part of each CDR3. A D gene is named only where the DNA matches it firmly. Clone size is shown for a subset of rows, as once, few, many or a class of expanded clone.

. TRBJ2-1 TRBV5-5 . TGTGCCAGCAGCGGGGGGCAAGGCTCCTACAATGAGCAGTTCTTC CASSGGQGSYNEQFF
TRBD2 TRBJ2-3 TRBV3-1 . TGTGCCAGCAGCCCTCAACTAGCGGGGGAGGGGAGAGATACGCAGTATTTT CASSPQLAGEGRDTQYF
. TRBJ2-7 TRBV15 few TGTGCCACCAGTGCCTACAGGGGGGGGTCCGCCTACGAGCAGTACTTC CATSAYRGGSAYEQYF
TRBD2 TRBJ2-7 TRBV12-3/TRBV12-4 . TGTGCCAGCAGTCCCCGGCGGGAGGCCTACGAGCAGTACTTC CASSPRREAYEQYF
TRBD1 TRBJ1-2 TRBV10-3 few TGTGCCATCAGTGAACAGGGGAGGTCTGGCTACACCTTC CAISEQGRSGYTF
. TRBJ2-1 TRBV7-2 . TGTGCCAGCAGCCCTCAAGCGGGCCTACCGGGAGATGAGCAGTTCTTC CASSPQAGLPGDEQFF
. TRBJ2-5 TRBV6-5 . TGTGCCAGCAGCCTCAACCCGAGAGGGGGGCGCCAAGAGACCCAGTACTTC CASSLNPRGGRQETQYF
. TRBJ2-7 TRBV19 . TGTGCCAGTAAAAAGAGGTACGAGCAGTACTTC CASKKRYEQYF
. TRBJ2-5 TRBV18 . TGTGCCAGCTCCGGGACTTTACAGTACTTC CASSGTLQYF
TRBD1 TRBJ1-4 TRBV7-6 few TGTGCCAGCAGGGCCGGGACAGGGAATGAAAAACTGTTTTTT CASRAGTGNEKLFF
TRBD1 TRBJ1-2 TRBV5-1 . TGCGCCAGCAGCTTGATAGCTGGACAGGGGGGGTATGGCTACACCTTC CASSLIAGQGGYGYTF
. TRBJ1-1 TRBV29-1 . TGCAGCGCCAAAGGACGGGTCACTGAAGCTTTCTTT CSAKGRVTEAFF